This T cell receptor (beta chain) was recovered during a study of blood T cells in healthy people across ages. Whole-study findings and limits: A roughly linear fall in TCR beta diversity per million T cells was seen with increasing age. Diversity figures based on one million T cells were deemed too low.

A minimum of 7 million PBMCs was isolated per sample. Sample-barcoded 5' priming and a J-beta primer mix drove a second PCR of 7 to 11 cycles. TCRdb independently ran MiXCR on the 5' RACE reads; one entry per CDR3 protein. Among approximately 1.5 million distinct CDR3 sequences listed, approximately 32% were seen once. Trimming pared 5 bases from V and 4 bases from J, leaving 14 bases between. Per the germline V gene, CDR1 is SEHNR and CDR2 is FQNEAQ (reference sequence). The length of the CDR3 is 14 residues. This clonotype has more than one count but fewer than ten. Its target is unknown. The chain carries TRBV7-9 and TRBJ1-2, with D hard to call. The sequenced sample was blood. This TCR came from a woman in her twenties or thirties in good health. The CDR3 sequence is CASSTESRSYGYTF. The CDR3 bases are TGTGCCAGCAGCACGGAATCGAGATCCTATGGCTACACCTTC.